This T cell receptor beta chain appears in the sequencing data of a study of shared clonotypes between healthy human individuals. The CDR3 runs to 17 residues. With V trimmed by 3 bases and J by 9 bases, 20 bases remained unmatched. Germline CDR1 and CDR2: GTSNPN and SVGIG (reference sequence). DNA at around 200 ng, 25,000 to 35,000 T cell genomes, went into sorted-subset replicate PCRs. Sequencing was performed with immunoSEQ multiplex PCR; in TCRdb, only in-frame clones are kept and a portion is missing. Of about 960,000 clones detected, approximately 80% appear once; the ten largest clones hold roughly 1.5%. Findings and caveats of the study: Sequencing depth was a factor that was expected to affect clonotype sharing among donors. The rarefaction results pointed to incomplete sorted-subset sequencing despite large depth. Blood was the only sampled material, and tissue repertoires likely differ.

This clone appeared a few times. Its antigen is not identified. The sequencing sample was made of memory CD4+ T cells sorted from blood. Subset noted: CD45RA-negative fraction. The TCR was taken from a man younger than 30 in good health. J is TRBJ2-1 and V is TRBV30; 7 bases are shared with TRBD1. The CDR3 loop reads CAWSGSGTVIYGGEQFF. The CDR3 DNA is TGTGCCTGGAGCGGTTCCGGGACAGTCATCTATGGGGGTGAGCAGTTCTTC.